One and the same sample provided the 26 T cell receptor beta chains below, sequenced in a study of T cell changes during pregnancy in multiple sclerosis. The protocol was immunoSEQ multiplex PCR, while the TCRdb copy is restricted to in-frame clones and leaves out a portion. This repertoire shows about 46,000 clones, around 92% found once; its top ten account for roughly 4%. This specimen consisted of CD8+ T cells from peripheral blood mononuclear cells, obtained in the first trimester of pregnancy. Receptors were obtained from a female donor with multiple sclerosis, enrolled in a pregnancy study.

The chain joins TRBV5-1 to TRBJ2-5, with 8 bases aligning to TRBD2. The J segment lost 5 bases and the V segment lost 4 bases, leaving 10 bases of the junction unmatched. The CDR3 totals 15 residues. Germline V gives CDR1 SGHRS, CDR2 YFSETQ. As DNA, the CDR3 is TGCGCCAGCAGCCCAGCGGGACTAGAAAGGGAGACCCAGTACTTC. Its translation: CASSPAGLERETQYF.

The DNA of the CDR3 is TGTGCCATCAGTCCGGGACACCAGAACACTGAAGCTTTCTTT. It encodes CAISPGHQNTEAFF. The chain links TRBV10-3 to TRBJ1-1, with a possible D match to TRBD1 (6 bases). This CDR3 spans 14 amino acids. The V gene lost 5 bases and the J gene lost 1 base, with 11 bases spanning the gap. Germline CDR1 is ENHRY and CDR2 is SYGVKD.

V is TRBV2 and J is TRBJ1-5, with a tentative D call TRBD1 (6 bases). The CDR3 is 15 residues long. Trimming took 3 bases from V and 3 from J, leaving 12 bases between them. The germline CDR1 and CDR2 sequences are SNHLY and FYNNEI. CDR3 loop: CASSDPGTFNQPQHF. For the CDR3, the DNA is TGTGCCAGCAGTGACCCCGGGACATTCAATCAGCCCCAGCATTTT. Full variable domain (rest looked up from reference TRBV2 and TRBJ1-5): EPEVTQTPSHQVTQMGQEVILRCVPISNHLYFYWYRQILGQKVEFLVSFYNNEISEKSEIFDDQFSVERPDGSNFTLKIRSTKLEDSAMYFCASSDPGTFNQPQHFGDGTRLSIL.

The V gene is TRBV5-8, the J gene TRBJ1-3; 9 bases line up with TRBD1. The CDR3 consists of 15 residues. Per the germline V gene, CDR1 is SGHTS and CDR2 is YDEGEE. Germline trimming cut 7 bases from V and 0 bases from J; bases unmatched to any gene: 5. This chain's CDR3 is CASHRGPFSGNTIYF. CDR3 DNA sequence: TGTGCCAGCCACAGGGGGCCATTCTCTGGAAACACCATATATTTT.

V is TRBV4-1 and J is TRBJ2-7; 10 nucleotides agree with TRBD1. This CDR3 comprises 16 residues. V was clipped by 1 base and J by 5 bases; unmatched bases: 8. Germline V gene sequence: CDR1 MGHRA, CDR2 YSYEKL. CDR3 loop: CASSQVPRQGADEQYF. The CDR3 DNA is TGCGCCAGCAGCCAAGTGCCTCGACAGGGGGCCGACGAGCAGTACTTC.

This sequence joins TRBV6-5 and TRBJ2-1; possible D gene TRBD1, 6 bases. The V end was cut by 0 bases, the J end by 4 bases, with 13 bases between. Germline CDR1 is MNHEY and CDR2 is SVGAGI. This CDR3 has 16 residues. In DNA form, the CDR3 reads TGTGCCAGCAGTTACTCTAAAGGGACACCTTACAATGAGCAGTTCTTC. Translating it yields CASSYSKGTPYNEQFF.

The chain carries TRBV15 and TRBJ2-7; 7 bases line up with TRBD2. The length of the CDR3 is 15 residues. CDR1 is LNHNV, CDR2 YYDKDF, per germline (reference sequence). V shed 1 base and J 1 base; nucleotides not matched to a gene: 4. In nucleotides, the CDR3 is TGTGCCACCAGCAGAGGTACTAGCGATTCCTACGAGCAGTACTTC. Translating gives CATSRGTSDSYEQYF.

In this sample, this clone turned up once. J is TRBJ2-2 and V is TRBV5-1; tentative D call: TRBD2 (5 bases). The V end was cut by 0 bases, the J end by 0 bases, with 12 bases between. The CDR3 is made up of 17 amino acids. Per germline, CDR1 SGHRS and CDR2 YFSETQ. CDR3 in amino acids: CASSLGSGYSNTGELFF. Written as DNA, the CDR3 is TGCGCCAGCAGCTTGGGTTCGGGGTACTCGAACACCGGGGAGCTGTTTTTT.

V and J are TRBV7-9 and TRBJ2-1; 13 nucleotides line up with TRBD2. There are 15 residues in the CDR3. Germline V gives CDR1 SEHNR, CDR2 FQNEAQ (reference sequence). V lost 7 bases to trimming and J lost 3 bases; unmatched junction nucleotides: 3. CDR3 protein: CASIRTSGSYNEQFF. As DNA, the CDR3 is TGTGCCAGCATTCGGACTAGCGGGAGCTACAATGAGCAGTTCTTC.

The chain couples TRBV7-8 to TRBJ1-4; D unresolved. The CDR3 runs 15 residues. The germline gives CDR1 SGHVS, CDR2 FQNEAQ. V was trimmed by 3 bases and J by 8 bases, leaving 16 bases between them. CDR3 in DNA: TGTGCCAGCAGCTTGACCACCGACGGGAGGGAAAAACTGTTTTTT. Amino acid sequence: CASSLTTDGREKLFF.

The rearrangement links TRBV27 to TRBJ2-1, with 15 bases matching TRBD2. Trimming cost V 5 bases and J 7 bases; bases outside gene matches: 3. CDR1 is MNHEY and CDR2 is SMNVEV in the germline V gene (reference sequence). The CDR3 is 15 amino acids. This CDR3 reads CASSIGTSGRNEQFF. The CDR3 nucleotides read TGTGCCAGCAGTATTGGGACTAGCGGGAGGAATGAGCAGTTCTTC.

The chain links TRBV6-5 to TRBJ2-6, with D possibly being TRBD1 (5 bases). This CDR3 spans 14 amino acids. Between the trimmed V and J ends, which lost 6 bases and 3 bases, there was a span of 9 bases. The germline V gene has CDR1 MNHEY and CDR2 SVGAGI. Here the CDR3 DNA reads TGTGCCAGCAGCCTAACAGGTGGGGCCAACGTCCTGACTTTC. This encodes CASSLTGGANVLTF.

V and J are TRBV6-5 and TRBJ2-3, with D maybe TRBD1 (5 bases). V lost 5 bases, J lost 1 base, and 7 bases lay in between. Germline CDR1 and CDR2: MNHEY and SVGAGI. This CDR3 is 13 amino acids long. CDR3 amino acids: CASSQGGTDTQYF. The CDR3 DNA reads TGTGCCAGCAGTCAGGGCGGCACAGATACGCAGTATTTT.

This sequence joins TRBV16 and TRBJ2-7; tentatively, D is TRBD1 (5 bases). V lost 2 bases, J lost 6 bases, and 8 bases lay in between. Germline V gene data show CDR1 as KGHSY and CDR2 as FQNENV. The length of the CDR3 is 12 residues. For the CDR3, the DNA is TGTGCCAGCAGCCAAAGTAGGGGCGAGCAGTACTTC. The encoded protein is CASSQSRGEQYF.

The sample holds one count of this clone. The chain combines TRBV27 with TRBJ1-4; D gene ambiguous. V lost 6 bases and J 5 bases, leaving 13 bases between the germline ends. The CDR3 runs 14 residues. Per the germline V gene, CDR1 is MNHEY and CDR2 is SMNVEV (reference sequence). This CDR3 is CASSLIPGNEKLFF. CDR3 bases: TGTGCCAGCAGCCTTATCCCCGGGAATGAAAAACTGTTTTTT.

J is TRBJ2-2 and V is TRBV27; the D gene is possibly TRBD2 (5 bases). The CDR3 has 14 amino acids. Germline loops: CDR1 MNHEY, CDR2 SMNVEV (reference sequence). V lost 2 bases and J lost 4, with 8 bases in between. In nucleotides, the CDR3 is TGTGCCAGCAGTTTAGGACTGGGCACCGGGGAGCTGTTTTTT. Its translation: CASSLGLGTGELFF.

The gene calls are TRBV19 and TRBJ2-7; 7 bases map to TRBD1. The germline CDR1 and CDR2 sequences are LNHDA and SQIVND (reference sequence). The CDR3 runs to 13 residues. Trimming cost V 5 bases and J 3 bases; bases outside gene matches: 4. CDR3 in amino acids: CASSFGTDYEQYF. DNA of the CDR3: TGTGCCAGTAGTTTCGGGACAGACTACGAGCAGTACTTC.

In DNA form, the CDR3 reads TGTGCCAGCAGTTTAAGAGGATATTACAATGAGCAGTTCTTC. Its translation: CASSLRGYYNEQFF. This rearrangement joins TRBV28 to TRBJ2-1; D gene uncertain. The CDR3 contains 14 residues. Trimming removed 2 bases from V and 4 bases from J, with 9 bases in between. Per germline, CDR1 MDHEN and CDR2 SYDVKM.

This chain's CDR3 is CASSQDRSAKNIQYF. Here the CDR3 DNA reads TGTGCCAGCAGCCAGGACAGATCAGCCAAAAACATTCAGTACTTC. The chain links TRBV14 to TRBJ2-4, with D tentatively TRBD1 (6 bases). V was cut by 3 bases and J by 0 bases, with 9 bases left in between. CDR3 length: 15 amino acids. The germline V gene encodes CDR1 SGHDN and CDR2 FVKESK.

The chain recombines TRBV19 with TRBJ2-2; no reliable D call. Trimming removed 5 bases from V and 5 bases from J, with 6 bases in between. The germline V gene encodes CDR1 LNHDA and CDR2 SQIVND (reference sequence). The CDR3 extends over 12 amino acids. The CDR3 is CASSPATGELFF. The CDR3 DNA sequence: TGTGCCAGTAGTCCAGCGACCGGGGAGCTGTTTTTT.

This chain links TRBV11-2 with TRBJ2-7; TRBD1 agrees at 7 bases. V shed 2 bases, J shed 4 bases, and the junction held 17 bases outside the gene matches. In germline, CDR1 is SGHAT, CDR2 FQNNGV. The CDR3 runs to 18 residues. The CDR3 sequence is CASSLYPSGQDRSYEQYF. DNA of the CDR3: TGTGCCAGCAGCTTATACCCCTCCGGGCAGGACAGGTCTTACGAGCAGTACTTC.

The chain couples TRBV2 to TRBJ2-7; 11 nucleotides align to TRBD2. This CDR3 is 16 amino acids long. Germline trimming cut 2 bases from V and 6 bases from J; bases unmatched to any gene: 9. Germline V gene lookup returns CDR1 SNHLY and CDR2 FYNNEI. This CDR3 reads CASSEPLAGGGSEQYF. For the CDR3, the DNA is TGTGCCAGCAGTGAACCCCTAGCGGGAGGCGGTTCCGAGCAGTACTTC.

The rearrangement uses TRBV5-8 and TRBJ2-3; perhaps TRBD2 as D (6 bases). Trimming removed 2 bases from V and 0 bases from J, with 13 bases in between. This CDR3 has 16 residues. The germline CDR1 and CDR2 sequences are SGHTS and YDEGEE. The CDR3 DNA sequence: TGTGCCAGCAGCTTCGGAGGGGCAGCTAGCACAGATACGCAGTATTTT. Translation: CASSFGGAASTDTQYF. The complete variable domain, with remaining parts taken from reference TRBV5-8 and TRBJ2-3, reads EAGVTQSPTHLIKTRGQQATLRCSPISGHTSVYWYQQALGLGLQFLLWYDEGEERNRGNFPPRFSGRQFPNYSSELNVNALELEDSALYLCASSFGGAASTDTQYFGPGTRLTVL.

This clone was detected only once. The CDR3 DNA is TGTGCCAGCAGCTTGCTGGGGGGAGACACCGGGGAGCTGTTTTTT. Amino acids: CASSLLGGDTGELFF. The chain combines TRBV7-6 with TRBJ2-2; weak D call: TRBD2 (6 bases). Per germline, CDR1 SGHVS and CDR2 FNYEAQ. V lost 3 bases, J lost 3 bases, and 11 bases lay in between. The CDR3 has 15 amino acids.

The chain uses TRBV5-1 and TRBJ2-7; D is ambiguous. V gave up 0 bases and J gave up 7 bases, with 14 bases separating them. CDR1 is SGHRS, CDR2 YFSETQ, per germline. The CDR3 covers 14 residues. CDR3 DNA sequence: TGCGCCAGCAGCTTGGACTACCCGGTGGAAGAGCAGTACTTC. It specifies CASSLDYPVEEQYF.

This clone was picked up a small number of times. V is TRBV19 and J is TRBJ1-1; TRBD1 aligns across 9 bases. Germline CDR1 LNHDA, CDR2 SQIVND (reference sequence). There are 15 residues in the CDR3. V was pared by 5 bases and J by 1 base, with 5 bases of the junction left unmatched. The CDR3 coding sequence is TGTGCCAGTAGTGCGATGACAGGGGGGAACACTGAAGCTTTCTTT. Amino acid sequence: CASSAMTGGNTEAFF.